These T cell receptor beta chains were read from a single sample in a study of T cells in localized non-small cell lung cancer. Measured with immunoSEQ multiplex PCR; TCRdb has only the in-frame clones, and not every one. The data show 20,000 to 30,000 clones, approximately 86% seen once. The specimen was peripheral blood, collected before any cancer treatment. Source of these receptors: an older female donor with stage I lung adenocarcinoma. Each CDR3 is given without its conserved first and last residue. The D gene is left open where the match is weak.

J: TRBJ1-5
length: 12
V: TRBV2
D: TRBD1
CDR3: ASSGVGGVQPQH

J: TRBJ2-1
length: 13
V: TRBV19
D: TRBD1
CDR3: ASSASGQGSNEQF

J: TRBJ2-2
length: 12
V: TRBV29-1
D: TRBD2
CDR3: SVGGTSSTGELF

J: TRBJ2-5
length: 11
V: TRBV6-1
D: .
CDR3: ASSREGQETQY

J: TRBJ2-6
length: 11
V: TRBV30
D: .
CDR3: ARGEGGANVLT

J: TRBJ1-1
length: 11
V: TRBV19
D: .
CDR3: ASAVGVNTEAF

J: TRBJ1-1
length: 12
V: TRBV5-1
D: TRBD1
CDR3: ASSGTGQKPEAF

J: TRBJ2-1
length: 13
V: TRBV11-2
D: TRBD2
CDR3: ASRTTSGEGNEQF

J: TRBJ1-4
length: 13
V: TRBV6-1
D: .
CDR3: ASISRGAHNEKLF

J: TRBJ2-2
length: 14
V: TRBV7-6
D: TRBD2
CDR3: ASSSPGGGRSGELF

J: TRBJ1-5
length: 13
V: TRBV7-9
D: TRBD1
CDR3: ASSLETGGHQPQH

J: TRBJ1-1
length: 9
V: TRBV29-1
D: TRBD1
CDR3: SVDGTAEAF

J: TRBJ1-5
length: 14
V: TRBV5-6
D: .
CDR3: ASSFEAGGSNQPQH

J: TRBJ2-3
length: 11
V: TRBV15
D: .
CDR3: ATSRDLTDTQY

J: TRBJ2-7
length: 12
V: TRBV7-2
D: .
CDR3: ASSLGQLSYEQY

J: TRBJ2-1
length: 12
V: TRBV6-5
D: TRBD1
CDR3: ASSPGGAVNEQF

J: TRBJ2-3
length: 15
V: TRBV5-8
D: .
CDR3: ASSLGTTASSTDTQY

J: TRBJ2-2
length: 13
V: TRBV7-2
D: TRBD2
CDR3: ASSRLAGGRGELF

J: TRBJ2-1
length: 13
V: TRBV11-3
D: TRBD2
CDR3: ASSLALGGGNEQF

J: TRBJ1-5
length: 15
V: TRBV6-1
D: TRBD1
CDR3: ASSEYRGAARNQPQH

J: TRBJ1-1
length: 13
V: TRBV5-1
D: .
CDR3: ASSFDTKMNTEAF

J: TRBJ2-1
length: 10
V: TRBV25-1
D: .
CDR3: ASRQGLYEQF

J: TRBJ1-1
length: 14
V: TRBV18
D: TRBD1
CDR3: ASSRAGTGDITEAF

J: TRBJ1-1
length: 11
V: TRBV18
D: .
CDR3: ASSLGVNTEAF